The rows below give T cell receptor beta chains drawn from one sample of a study of breast tumors, draining lymph nodes, adjacent tissues. TCRdb independently ran MiXCR on the multiplex PCR reads; one entry per CDR3 protein. The sample includes tens of thousands of distinct CDR3 sequences, 23% of them seen just once. Input material: breast tumor tissue. The source of these receptors is a female donor with breast cancer. Some clones in this sample may be carry-over from other donors' samples. CDR3s include the opening cysteine and the closing phenylalanine or tryptophan. The order of the fields is CDR3 DNA, CDR3 protein, clone size, J gene, V gene, D gene. The D gene is left open where the match is weak. Size values are once, few and many counts, or a class for expanded clones, and some rows have none.

DNA: TGTGCCAGCAGCCGATCCGGGACAGTCTATGGCTACACCTTC
CDR3: CASSRSGTVYGYTF
size: many
J: TRBJ1-2
V: TRBV7-9
D: TRBD1

DNA: TGTGCCAGCCGAAATTCGGGACAGGGGGCCTACAATGAGCAGTTCTTC
CDR3: CASRNSGQGAYNEQFF
size: many
J: TRBJ2-1
V: TRBV5-6
D: TRBD1

DNA: TGTGCCAGCAGCACGGACAGGAGGGATGAGCAGTTCTTC
CDR3: CASSTDRRDEQFF
size: -
J: TRBJ2-1
V: TRBV5-4
D: -

DNA: TGTGCCAGCAACAGGGACAGGGGAGATGGCTACACCTTC
CDR3: CASNRDRGDGYTF
size: many
J: TRBJ1-2
V: TRBV6-1
D: TRBD1

DNA: TGCGCCAGCAAGTCCCTAGCGGATAGCACAGATACGCAGTATTTT
CDR3: CASKSLADSTDTQYF
size: many
J: TRBJ2-3
V: TRBV5-1
D: TRBD2

DNA: TGTGCCAGCTCCCTCGGCGGACCCCAGCACCCCTACAATGAGCAGTTCTTC
CDR3: CASSLGGPQHPYNEQFF
size: few
J: TRBJ2-1
V: TRBV6-1
D: -

DNA: TGTGCCATCAGTGATACAGGGGGTGCCTACGAGCAGTACTTC
CDR3: CAISDTGGAYEQYF
size: many
J: TRBJ2-7
V: TRBV10-3
D: TRBD1

DNA: TGTGCCAGCAGCTTAGACTGGACTAGCGGGAGTAGGGAGACCCAGTACTTC
CDR3: CASSLDWTSGSRETQYF
size: -
J: TRBJ2-5
V: TRBV7-2
D: TRBD2

DNA: TGTGCCAGCAGCGTAGTGGGAGGGAGCGGCCTTAACACTGAAGCTTTCTTT
CDR3: CASSVVGGSGLNTEAFF
size: -
J: TRBJ1-1
V: TRBV9
D: -

DNA: TGCAGTGCCGAGAGACGACTAGGGGGGTACCAAGAGACCCAGTACTTC
CDR3: CSAERRLGGYQETQYF
size: few
J: TRBJ2-5
V: TRBV20-1
D: -

DNA: TGCGCCAGCAGCTCGGACGAGGAGACCCAGTACTTC
CDR3: CASSSDEETQYF
size: many
J: TRBJ2-5
V: TRBV5-1
D: -

DNA: TGTGCCAGCAGCGACCTTAGCGTTCTGGGCTACACCTTC
CDR3: CASSDLSVLGYTF
size: many
J: TRBJ1-2
V: TRBV14
D: -

DNA: TGTGCCAGCAGCTTTGGGAGGCGGCGGGGCGGGGAGCTGTTTTTT
CDR3: CASSFGRRRGGELFF
size: many
J: TRBJ2-2
V: TRBV12-1
D: -

DNA: TGTGCCAGCAGCCAACTTAGGGAGCAGTTCTTC
CDR3: CASSQLREQFF
size: many
J: TRBJ2-1
V: TRBV5-6
D: -

DNA: TGCGCCAGCAGTGAGTCGTTGGCACCTGGGGGGGAAAAACTGTTTTTT
CDR3: CASSESLAPGGEKLFF
size: many
J: TRBJ1-4
V: TRBV10-2
D: -

DNA: TGTGCCAGCTCACATGGGACAGGTTCAATTGATGGCTACACCTTC
CDR3: CASSHGTGSIDGYTF
size: many
J: TRBJ1-2
V: TRBV18
D: TRBD1

DNA: TGTGCCAGCAGCCAAGCGGCAGGGGCCACTTACGATAGCGAAAAACTGTTTTTT
CDR3: CASSQAAGATYDSEKLFF
size: few
J: TRBJ1-4
V: TRBV3-1
D: -

DNA: TGTGCCACCAGCGGAAGTCCAAACTACAATGAGCAGTTCTTC
CDR3: CATSGSPNYNEQFF
size: many
J: TRBJ2-1
V: TRBV15
D: -

DNA: TGTGCCAGCAGCTTAGAACCCCGCTCCTACGAGCAGTACTTC
CDR3: CASSLEPRSYEQYF
size: many
J: TRBJ2-7
V: TRBV7-8
D: -

DNA: TGTGCCAGCAGCTTAGAGGGAAGTATTGGGGTAGCTTTCTTT
CDR3: CASSLEGSIGVAFF
size: -
J: TRBJ1-1
V: TRBV7-9
D: -

DNA: TGTGCCAGCAGTCCACCACCTTGGACAGGGGGCGCTAGGGCTGGGGCCAACCTCCTGACTTTC
CDR3: CASSPPPWTGGARAGANLLTF
size: -
J: TRBJ2-6
V: TRBV28
D: TRBD1

DNA: TGCAGTGCTAGCCGGGACTTGGATACGCAGTATTTT
CDR3: CSASRDLDTQYF
size: many
J: TRBJ2-3
V: TRBV20-1
D: -

DNA: TGCGCCAGCAGAGCGGCCGGGACAAATTCACCCCTCCACTTT
CDR3: CASRAAGTNSPLHF
size: many
J: TRBJ1-6
V: TRBV10-2
D: -

DNA: TGTGCCAGCAGCCTCAGACAGGGGACCCACAATGAGCAGTTCTTC
CDR3: CASSLRQGTHNEQFF
size: few
J: TRBJ2-1
V: TRBV7-3
D: TRBD1

DNA: TGTGCCACCATGGGTCCGGGAACTAGCGGGGTTTACAATGAGCAGTTCTTC
CDR3: CATMGPGTSGVYNEQFF
size: medium-sized
J: TRBJ2-1
V: TRBV24-1
D: TRBD2

DNA: TGTGCCAGCAGCCTGCAGGGGTTGGTATCACCCCTCCACTTT
CDR3: CASSLQGLVSPLHF
size: medium-sized
J: TRBJ1-6
V: TRBV7-2
D: -

DNA: TGTGCTACCAGCCCCCAATACGTCAGGGCAATCTACAATGAGCAGTTCTTC
CDR3: CATSPQYVRAIYNEQFF
size: -
J: TRBJ2-1
V: TRBV7-7
D: -

DNA: TGCGCCAGCAGCCAAGTCCGGAACACCATATATTTT
CDR3: CASSQVRNTIYF
size: many
J: TRBJ1-3
V: TRBV4-1
D: -

DNA: TGTGCCAGCAGTTTTGGACTAGCGGGAGACTACGAGCAGTACTTC
CDR3: CASSFGLAGDYEQYF
size: -
J: TRBJ2-7
V: TRBV2
D: TRBD2

DNA: TGTGCCAGCTCACCCATAGGGGAGGGTCAGCCCCAGCATTTT
CDR3: CASSPIGEGQPQHF
size: many
J: TRBJ1-5
V: TRBV18
D: -

DNA: TGTGCCAGCACCATGACAGGGAAGGGCAGTCAGCCCCAGCATTTT
CDR3: CASTMTGKGSQPQHF
size: few
J: TRBJ1-5
V: TRBV12-3/TRBV12-4
D: TRBD1

DNA: TGTGCCAGCAGTTTAAGAGGGGGCGCCAACACCATATATTTT
CDR3: CASSLRGGANTIYF
size: few
J: TRBJ1-3
V: TRBV28
D: TRBD1

DNA: TGTGCCAGCAGCTCAAGGCGTGGACCGTCGAATTTGAATGAGCAGTTCTTC
CDR3: CASSSRRGPSNLNEQFF
size: many
J: TRBJ2-1
V: TRBV11-2
D: -

DNA: TGTGCCAGTAGTAAGGGACAGGGCTTCTCACCCCTCCACTTT
CDR3: CASSKGQGFSPLHF
size: many
J: TRBJ1-6
V: TRBV19
D: TRBD1

DNA: TGCGCCAGCAGCCAGAACAGCGCCCTTAGTTACAATGAGCAGTTCTTC
CDR3: CASSQNSALSYNEQFF
size: -
J: TRBJ2-1
V: TRBV4-1
D: -

DNA: TGCGCCAGCAGCTTGGCCCGACAGGACCAAGAGACCCAGTACTTC
CDR3: CASSLARQDQETQYF
size: many
J: TRBJ2-5
V: TRBV5-1
D: -

DNA: TGTGCCAGCAGCTCCATAGGGCTAGCGGGAGTAGATACGCAGTATTTT
CDR3: CASSSIGLAGVDTQYF
size: many
J: TRBJ2-3
V: TRBV11-2
D: TRBD2

DNA: TGTGCCAGCAGCCGTCCCGGGACTAGTTATGGCGCGAAGATCTACGAGCAGTACTTC
CDR3: CASSRPGTSYGAKIYEQYF
size: many
J: TRBJ2-7
V: TRBV6-2/TRBV6-3
D: TRBD2

DNA: TGTGCCAGCAGCTACCGGGACAGGGGGGAGAAACTGTTTTTT
CDR3: CASSYRDRGEKLFF
size: -
J: TRBJ1-4
V: TRBV7-9
D: TRBD1

DNA: TGTGCCAGCAGCTTTCTCTCCCGGAGTGACTATGGCTACACCTTC
CDR3: CASSFLSRSDYGYTF
size: -
J: TRBJ1-2
V: TRBV7-2
D: -

DNA: TGTGCCAGTAGTATTTTAAGTGGTGGCGAGCAGTACTTC
CDR3: CASSILSGGEQYF
size: many
J: TRBJ2-7
V: TRBV19
D: -

DNA: TGTGCCAGCAGGGGGTCGGGTGGGGAGACCCAGTACTTC
CDR3: CASRGSGGETQYF
size: -
J: TRBJ2-5
V: TRBV6-2/TRBV6-3
D: -

DNA: TGTGCCAGCAGCGCCGGGACAGGGAGGGGTGAAAAACTGTTTTTT
CDR3: CASSAGTGRGEKLFF
size: -
J: TRBJ1-4
V: TRBV7-9
D: TRBD1

DNA: TGTGCCAGCAGGCCTGGACTGAAACAAGAGACCCAGTACTTC
CDR3: CASRPGLKQETQYF
size: few
J: TRBJ2-5
V: TRBV27
D: -